The TCR beta chain described here comes from a study of cytomegalovirus exposure and HLA in healthy donors. Overall study findings and caveats: The study dropped some indistinguishable V segments, TRBV6-2 and TRBV6-3 among them. Cytomegalovirus-associated TCR beta chains were listed, numbering 150 to 200. In a later analysis, TCR beta V- and J-gene trimming was associated with a missense DCLRE1C variant.

CDR1 is LGHNA, CDR2 YSLEER, per germline. The CDR3 is 13 amino acids. For this clone: The antigen is not known. At one boundary the junction diverges from the germline segment, which might be a read error.

Vbeta (60) and Jbeta (13) primers were used in the PCR. Assay used: immunoSEQ multiplex PCR; TCRdb lists only in-frame clones, some missing. The table shows some 54,000 clones, with 73% occurring only once. The specimen sequenced was PBMCs. The chain is built from TRBV4-3 and TRBJ2-3; D not certain. This clonotype was sampled from a man aged 18 to 30 in good health and CMV-seronegative. The DNA of the CDR3 is TGCGCCAGCAGCCAAGAGTTGGCAGCGACGCCAGCCTTT. Translated: CASSQELAATPAF.